This T cell receptor beta chain was captured in a study of molecular identifiers for immune sequencing clone quantification. The study, taken as a whole, reports: Reports indicate spiked Jurkat TCR RNA from one cell could be found among 950,000 to 1,000,000 naive cells. In naive cells, under 1% of molecules belonged to clones above 20 RNA copies, against over 97% in effector cells.

Using a CD8+CD4-CCR7+CD45RA+ phenotype, naive CD8 T cells were sorted. Concerning this clonotype itself: Its antigen is still unknown.

Preparation of the bulk TCR libraries relied on previously described methods and listed TCR primers. TCRdb re-called the PCR reads through MiXCR, storing one row per CDR3 protein. The data contain hundreds of thousands of distinct CDR3 sequences, about 25% of them singletons. The trim removed 4 bases at V and 5 bases at J, leaving 14 bases unmatched. Per the germline V gene, CDR1 is ENHRY and CDR2 is SYGVKD. The CDR3 has 18 amino acids. The chain joins TRBV10-3 to TRBJ1-1; 12 bases fit TRBD1. What was sequenced was naive CD8+ T cells from blood, with Jurkat cell RNA spiked in. The subset denotes: FACS-sorted CD8+CD4-CCR7+CD45RA+ naive T cells. This TCR came from a human donor in good health. Some libraries in this study had Jurkat cell RNA spiked in. CDR3 DNA sequence: TGTGCCATCAGTGCAATACCGGGACAGGGGGCCTCCGGGACTGAAGCTTTCTTT. Its translation: CAISAIPGQGASGTEAFF.